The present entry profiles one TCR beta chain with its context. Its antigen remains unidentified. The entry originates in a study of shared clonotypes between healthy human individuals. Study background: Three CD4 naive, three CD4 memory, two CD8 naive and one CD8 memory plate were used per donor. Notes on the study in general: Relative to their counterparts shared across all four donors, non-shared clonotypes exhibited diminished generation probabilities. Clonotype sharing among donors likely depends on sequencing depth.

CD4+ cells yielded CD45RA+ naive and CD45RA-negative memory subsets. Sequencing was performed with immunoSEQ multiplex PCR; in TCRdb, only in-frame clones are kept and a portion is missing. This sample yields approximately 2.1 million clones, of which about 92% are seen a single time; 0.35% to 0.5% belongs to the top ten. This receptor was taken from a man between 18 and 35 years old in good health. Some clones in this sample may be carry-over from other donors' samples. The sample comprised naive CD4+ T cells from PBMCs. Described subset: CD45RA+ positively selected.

The CDR3 nucleotides are TGTGCCAGCAACGACCGGGGGAATTCACCCCTCCACTTT. It encodes CASNDRGNSPLHF. This chain uses TRBV6-5 with TRBJ1-6, with a possible D match to TRBD1 (5 bases). From germline, CDR1 is MNHEY and CDR2 SVGAGI. This CDR3 is 13 amino acids long. V was pared by 7 bases and J by 7 bases, with 11 bases between.